These T cell receptor beta chains were read from a single sample in a study of OX40 agonist ivuxolimab in advanced cancers. This table comes from immunoSEQ multiplex PCR, and its TCRdb copy is limited to in-frame clones, with some not included. The sample includes 90,000 to 120,000 clones, 90% of them seen just once. Material: CD4+ or CD8+ T cells sorted from blood, obtained in a trial of the OX40 agonist ivuxolimab. These receptors came from an adult with an advanced solid tumor such as melanoma, head and neck, liver or kidney cancer. Each CDR3 is given with its conserved first and last residue. D genes are given only for firm matches. Size tells how often a clone was seen (once, few, many) or the class of an expanded clone, and some rows leave it out.

V gene: TRBV7-9
D gene: .
J gene: TRBJ1-1
CDR3 length: 13
clone size: .
CDR3 DNA: TGTGCCAGCAGCTTAAGCGGGAGCACTGAAGCTTTCTTT
CDR3 protein: CASSLSGSTEAFF

V gene: TRBV6-1
D gene: TRBD1
J gene: TRBJ2-7
CDR3 length: 14
clone size: .
CDR3 DNA: TGTGCCAGCAGTGGGACAGGGACAACGTACGAGCAGTACTTC
CDR3 protein: CASSGTGTTYEQYF

V gene: TRBV28
D gene: TRBD1
J gene: TRBJ1-4
CDR3 length: 17
clone size: .
CDR3 DNA: TGTGCCAGCAGAAACAGGGGCTTGGATCTAACTGGGGAAAAACTGTTTTTT
CDR3 protein: CASRNRGLDLTGEKLFF

V gene: TRBV7-8
D gene: .
J gene: TRBJ2-1
CDR3 length: 17
clone size: .
CDR3 DNA: TGTGCCAGCAGCTTAGTATCGGGGGCCAGCTCCTACAATGAGCAGTTCTTC
CDR3 protein: CASSLVSGASSYNEQFF

V gene: TRBV10-3
D gene: .
J gene: TRBJ2-1
CDR3 length: 15
clone size: .
CDR3 DNA: TGTGCCATCAGGATGAACAGGGACTCCCAAAATGAGCAGTTCTTC
CDR3 protein: CAIRMNRDSQNEQFF

V gene: TRBV6-1
D gene: .
J gene: TRBJ1-5
CDR3 length: 12
clone size: .
CDR3 DNA: TGTGCCAGCAGTGAGAGACGGGCCCCCCAGCATTTT
CDR3 protein: CASSERRAPQHF

V gene: TRBV5-1
D gene: .
J gene: TRBJ1-4
CDR3 length: 16
clone size: once
CDR3 DNA: TGCGCCAGCAGCTTGGGCCCACGGGGGGCCGGTGAAAAACTGTTTTTT
CDR3 protein: CASSLGPRGAGEKLFF

V gene: TRBV9
D gene: .
J gene: TRBJ1-2
CDR3 length: 12
clone size: .
CDR3 DNA: TGTGCCAGCAGCTTGTCCGGCTATGGCTACACCTTC
CDR3 protein: CASSLSGYGYTF

V gene: TRBV4-3
D gene: .
J gene: TRBJ2-5
CDR3 length: 13
clone size: .
CDR3 DNA: TGCGCCAGCAGCCAAACTCGAGAGGAGACCCAGTACTTC
CDR3 protein: CASSQTREETQYF

V gene: TRBV7-2
D gene: .
J gene: TRBJ2-1
CDR3 length: 16
clone size: .
CDR3 DNA: TGTGCCACCAGGGGGCCAGGTGGCGGGGGGCGCAATGAGCAGTTCTTC
CDR3 protein: CATRGPGGGGRNEQFF

V gene: TRBV7-9
D gene: .
J gene: TRBJ1-3
CDR3 length: 14
clone size: .
CDR3 DNA: TGTGCCAGCACCTCGGGGAACTCTGGAAACACCATATATTTT
CDR3 protein: CASTSGNSGNTIYF

V gene: TRBV7-9
D gene: .
J gene: TRBJ2-7
CDR3 length: 14
clone size: .
CDR3 DNA: TGTGCCAGCAGCTTAGGAGGGAGCACTTACGAGCAGTACTTC
CDR3 protein: CASSLGGSTYEQYF

V gene: TRBV2
D gene: .
J gene: TRBJ1-5
CDR3 length: 13
clone size: .
CDR3 DNA: TGTGCCAGCAGCGATAGGGCACGGCAGCCCCAGCATTTT
CDR3 protein: CASSDRARQPQHF

V gene: TRBV7-9
D gene: TRBD1
J gene: TRBJ2-1
CDR3 length: 14
clone size: .
CDR3 DNA: TGTGCCAGCAGCTGGGACAGGTCTTACAATGAGCAGTTCTTC
CDR3 protein: CASSWDRSYNEQFF

V gene: TRBV7-3
D gene: .
J gene: TRBJ2-5
CDR3 length: 13
clone size: .
CDR3 DNA: TGTGCCAGCAGCTTAACCTACAAAGAGACCCAGTACTTC
CDR3 protein: CASSLTYKETQYF

V gene: TRBV7-9
D gene: TRBD1
J gene: TRBJ1-2
CDR3 length: 16
clone size: .
CDR3 DNA: TGTGCCAGCAGCTCCCTCGGGACAGGGGTAGGGTATGGCTACACCTTC
CDR3 protein: CASSSLGTGVGYGYTF

V gene: TRBV6-1
D gene: .
J gene: TRBJ2-7
CDR3 length: 15
clone size: .
CDR3 DNA: TGTGCCAGCAGTGAGGAGGGGCTAAGGTCCTACGAGCAGTACTTC
CDR3 protein: CASSEEGLRSYEQYF

V gene: TRBV7-2
D gene: TRBD2
J gene: TRBJ2-7
CDR3 length: 15
clone size: .
CDR3 DNA: TGTGCCAGCAGCTTTGGGACTAGCGGGGCCTACGAGCAGTACTTC
CDR3 protein: CASSFGTSGAYEQYF

V gene: TRBV6-5
D gene: .
J gene: TRBJ2-3
CDR3 length: 14
clone size: .
CDR3 DNA: TGTGCCAGCAGTTACGGGTCACTTGGAGATACGCAGTATTTT
CDR3 protein: CASSYGSLGDTQYF

V gene: TRBV7-3
D gene: TRBD2
J gene: TRBJ2-1
CDR3 length: 18
clone size: .
CDR3 DNA: TGTGCCAGCAGCCCATGGAGGGGGACTAGCGGGGCCTACAATGAGCAGTTCTTC
CDR3 protein: CASSPWRGTSGAYNEQFF

V gene: TRBV7-9
D gene: .
J gene: TRBJ1-5
CDR3 length: 13
clone size: .
CDR3 DNA: TGTGCCAGCAGCTTAGGGACCCGACAGCCCCAGCATTTT
CDR3 protein: CASSLGTRQPQHF

V gene: TRBV5-1
D gene: TRBD1
J gene: TRBJ1-1
CDR3 length: 18
clone size: .
CDR3 DNA: TGCGCCAGCAGCCAAAGACCCCGGGGGGCAGGGGGGTCCACTGAAGCTTTCTTT
CDR3 protein: CASSQRPRGAGGSTEAFF

V gene: TRBV19
D gene: TRBD1
J gene: TRBJ1-1
CDR3 length: 15
clone size: .
CDR3 DNA: TGTGCCACTAAGGGCCAGACAGGGCCCAACACTGAAGCTTTCTTT
CDR3 protein: CATKGQTGPNTEAFF

V gene: TRBV28
D gene: TRBD1
J gene: TRBJ1-5
CDR3 length: 15
clone size: .
CDR3 DNA: TGTGCCAGCAGTTACAGGGGGCAACCCAATCAGCCCCAGCATTTT
CDR3 protein: CASSYRGQPNQPQHF

V gene: TRBV6-5
D gene: TRBD1
J gene: TRBJ1-5
CDR3 length: 15
clone size: .
CDR3 DNA: TGTGCCAGCAGGAGACAGGGTGGCAGCAATCAGCCCCAGCATTTT
CDR3 protein: CASRRQGGSNQPQHF

V gene: TRBV5-1
D gene: .
J gene: TRBJ2-3
CDR3 length: 14
clone size: .
CDR3 DNA: TGCGCCAGCAGCTTGGGGGTCCAGGTAGATACGCAGTATTTT
CDR3 protein: CASSLGVQVDTQYF

V gene: TRBV7-2
D gene: .
J gene: TRBJ2-2
CDR3 length: 16
clone size: .
CDR3 DNA: TGTGCCAGCAGCCAGCAACCGGGACGGCTTACCGGGGAGCTGTTTTTT
CDR3 protein: CASSQQPGRLTGELFF

V gene: TRBV19
D gene: .
J gene: TRBJ2-7
CDR3 length: 15
clone size: .
CDR3 DNA: TGTGCCAGTAGTAGCGGACCGGGGCTTTCCTACGAGCAGTACTTC
CDR3 protein: CASSSGPGLSYEQYF

V gene: TRBV28
D gene: TRBD2
J gene: TRBJ2-1
CDR3 length: 15
clone size: .
CDR3 DNA: TGTGCCAGCAGTTCCTCCGGGACTATATACAATGAGCAGTTCTTC
CDR3 protein: CASSSSGTIYNEQFF

V gene: TRBV27
D gene: .
J gene: TRBJ2-5
CDR3 length: 16
clone size: once
CDR3 DNA: TGTGCCAGCAGTCCGTTTGGAGGGGGGCGCTCGGAGACCCAGTACTTC
CDR3 protein: CASSPFGGGRSETQYF

V gene: TRBV28
D gene: .
J gene: TRBJ2-2
CDR3 length: 14
clone size: .
CDR3 DNA: TGTGCCAGCATCCCCTCATGGGGAACCGGGGAGCTGTTTTTT
CDR3 protein: CASIPSWGTGELFF

V gene: TRBV4-2
D gene: .
J gene: TRBJ2-7
CDR3 length: 15
clone size: .
CDR3 DNA: TGTGCCAGCAGCCCTCGGGGGGCGAGCTCCTACGAGCAGTACTTC
CDR3 protein: CASSPRGASSYEQYF

V gene: TRBV10-3
D gene: TRBD1
J gene: TRBJ2-5
CDR3 length: 17
clone size: .
CDR3 DNA: TGTGCCATCAGTGAGTCTTCGGGACAGGGCATACAAGAGACCCAGTACTTC
CDR3 protein: CAISESSGQGIQETQYF

V gene: TRBV11-2
D gene: .
J gene: TRBJ2-5
CDR3 length: 15
clone size: .
CDR3 DNA: TGTGCCAGCAGCTTCTCAAATTCCGGGAGCGAGACCCAGTACTTC
CDR3 protein: CASSFSNSGSETQYF

V gene: TRBV9
D gene: TRBD2
J gene: TRBJ2-7
CDR3 length: 16
clone size: .
CDR3 DNA: TGTGCCAGCAGCGTAGAACCGGGAGCGGGATACTACGAGCAGTACTTC
CDR3 protein: CASSVEPGAGYYEQYF

V gene: TRBV7-2
D gene: TRBD1
J gene: TRBJ1-1
CDR3 length: 13
clone size: .
CDR3 DNA: TGTGCCAGCAGCAGGGACAGGGCCACTGAAGCTTTCTTT
CDR3 protein: CASSRDRATEAFF

V gene: TRBV4-3
D gene: TRBD1
J gene: TRBJ2-6
CDR3 length: 22
clone size: .
CDR3 DNA: TGCGCCAGCAGCCAAGATCGTAGGGGTGTGGGGACAGGTGAGTCTGGGGCCAACGTCCTGACTTTC
CDR3 protein: CASSQDRRGVGTGESGANVLTF

V gene: TRBV5-1
D gene: .
J gene: TRBJ2-7
CDR3 length: 15
clone size: .
CDR3 DNA: TGCGCCAGCAGCTTGGAACGATGGAGCTCCTACGAGCAGTACTTC
CDR3 protein: CASSLERWSSYEQYF

V gene: TRBV5-4
D gene: TRBD1
J gene: TRBJ2-5
CDR3 length: 15
clone size: once
CDR3 DNA: TGTGCCAGCAGCCCCCAACCAGGGGGCGAGGGGACCCAGTACTTC
CDR3 protein: CASSPQPGGEGTQYF

V gene: TRBV11-2
D gene: .
J gene: TRBJ1-1
CDR3 length: 15
clone size: once
CDR3 DNA: TGTGCCAGCAGCTTAGTCGGTCGGGTGGGCACTGAAGCTTTCTTT
CDR3 protein: CASSLVGRVGTEAFF

V gene: TRBV15
D gene: .
J gene: TRBJ1-2
CDR3 length: 16
clone size: medium-sized
CDR3 DNA: TGTGCCACCAGCTTCCGAGAGGCGAGGTCGATCAGTGGCTACACCTTC
CDR3 protein: CATSFREARSISGYTF

V gene: TRBV4-1
D gene: .
J gene: TRBJ2-5
CDR3 length: 17
clone size: .
CDR3 DNA: TGCGCCAGCAGCCATGGGCCCGACGCTAACCGCGGGGAGACCCAGTACTTC
CDR3 protein: CASSHGPDANRGETQYF

V gene: TRBV6-1
D gene: TRBD1
J gene: TRBJ2-7
CDR3 length: 14
clone size: once
CDR3 DNA: TGTGCCAGCAGCCAATCAGGGGGCGCGAGGGAGCAGTACTTC
CDR3 protein: CASSQSGGAREQYF

V gene: TRBV4-3
D gene: .
J gene: TRBJ2-6
CDR3 length: 16
clone size: .
CDR3 DNA: TGCACCAGCAGCCAAGTGGGGGGATCTGGGGCCAACGTCCTGACTTTC
CDR3 protein: CTSSQVGGSGANVLTF

V gene: TRBV2
D gene: .
J gene: TRBJ2-7
CDR3 length: 12
clone size: few
CDR3 DNA: TGTGCCAGCAGTGGACAGGTATACGAGCAGTACTTC
CDR3 protein: CASSGQVYEQYF

V gene: TRBV5-4
D gene: .
J gene: TRBJ1-6
CDR3 length: 14
clone size: .
CDR3 DNA: TGTGCCAGCAGCTGGTTCGGGGTTAATTCACCCCTCCACTTT
CDR3 protein: CASSWFGVNSPLHF

V gene: TRBV10-3
D gene: .
J gene: TRBJ2-3
CDR3 length: 15
clone size: .
CDR3 DNA: TGTGCCACCTCCAAGAGTAGCGGAAACACAGATACGCAGTATTTT
CDR3 protein: CATSKSSGNTDTQYF

V gene: TRBV27
D gene: .
J gene: TRBJ2-7
CDR3 length: 13
clone size: .
CDR3 DNA: TGTGCCAGCAGTTTCTCGCGGTCCTACGAGCAGTACTTC
CDR3 protein: CASSFSRSYEQYF

V gene: TRBV7-9
D gene: .
J gene: TRBJ2-2
CDR3 length: 16
clone size: .
CDR3 DNA: TGTGCCAGCAGCTTAGGCAGAACTACGAACACCGGGGAGCTGTTTTTT
CDR3 protein: CASSLGRTTNTGELFF

V gene: TRBV30
D gene: TRBD1
J gene: TRBJ1-2
CDR3 length: 13
clone size: few
CDR3 DNA: TGTGCCTGGAGCTCAGGGGGTTTTAGTGGCTACACCTTC
CDR3 protein: CAWSSGGFSGYTF

V gene: TRBV7-3
D gene: TRBD2
J gene: TRBJ2-7
CDR3 length: 16
clone size: .
CDR3 DNA: TGTGCCAGCAGCTTCAACCGGGACTACCCCTTCCTCGAGCAGTACTTC
CDR3 protein: CASSFNRDYPFLEQYF

V gene: TRBV5-6
D gene: .
J gene: TRBJ2-5
CDR3 length: 14
clone size: .
CDR3 DNA: TGTGCCAGCAGCTTGGCTGGCCTCCAAGAGACCCAGTACTTC
CDR3 protein: CASSLAGLQETQYF

V gene: TRBV27
D gene: .
J gene: TRBJ1-5
CDR3 length: 14
clone size: .
CDR3 DNA: TGTGCCAGCAGTTTCGCGGGGCCCAATCAGCCCCAGCATTTT
CDR3 protein: CASSFAGPNQPQHF

V gene: TRBV9
D gene: .
J gene: TRBJ2-2
CDR3 length: 14
clone size: .
CDR3 DNA: TGTGCCAGCAGCGTACAGGGGAGCACCGGGGAGCTGTTTTTT
CDR3 protein: CASSVQGSTGELFF

V gene: TRBV29-1
D gene: .
J gene: TRBJ2-2
CDR3 length: 16
clone size: once
CDR3 DNA: TGCAGCGTTGAAGATGGCCCTGGACACTACACCGGGGAGCTGTTTTTT
CDR3 protein: CSVEDGPGHYTGELFF

V gene: TRBV11-2
D gene: TRBD1
J gene: TRBJ2-1
CDR3 length: 15
clone size: .
CDR3 DNA: TGTGCCAGCAGCTTAGAAGGGGGCAGGCGCAATGAGCAGTTCTTC
CDR3 protein: CASSLEGGRRNEQFF

V gene: TRBV13
D gene: TRBD2
J gene: TRBJ2-1
CDR3 length: 15
clone size: .
CDR3 DNA: TGTGCCAGCAGCTCAGCGGGGCTCTCGTACAATGAGCAGTTCTTC
CDR3 protein: CASSSAGLSYNEQFF